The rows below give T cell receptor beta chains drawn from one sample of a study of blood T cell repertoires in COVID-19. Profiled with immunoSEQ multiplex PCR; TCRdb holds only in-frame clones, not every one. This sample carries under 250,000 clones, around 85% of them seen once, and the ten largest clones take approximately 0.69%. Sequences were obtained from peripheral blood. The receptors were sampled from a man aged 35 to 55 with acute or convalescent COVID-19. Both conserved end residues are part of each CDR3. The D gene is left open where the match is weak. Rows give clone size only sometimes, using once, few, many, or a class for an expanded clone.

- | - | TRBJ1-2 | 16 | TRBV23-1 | TGCGCCAGCAGTCAACCGGCGACAGTCCCTAACTATGGCTACACCTTC | CASSQPATVPNYGYTF
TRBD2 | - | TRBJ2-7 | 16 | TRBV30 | TGTGCCTGGAGTGTACTCGGGGGGGCTCCCGCCTACGAGCAGTACTTC | CAWSVLGGAPAYEQYF
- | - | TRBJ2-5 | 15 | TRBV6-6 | TGTGCCAGCGAGGGTGCGGGGGACATCCAAGAGACCCAGTACTTC | CASEGAGDIQETQYF
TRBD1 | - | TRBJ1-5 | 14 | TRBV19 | TGTGCCAGTAGTAAGACAGGGGGGAATCAGCCCCAGCATTTT | CASSKTGGNQPQHF
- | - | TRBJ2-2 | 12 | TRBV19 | TGTGCCAGTAGTATAGCGACCGGGGAGCTGTTTTTT | CASSIATGELFF
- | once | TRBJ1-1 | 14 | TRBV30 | TGTGCCTGGACCCCGGGCCGGGGGGACACTGAAGCTTTCTTT | CAWTPGRGDTEAFF
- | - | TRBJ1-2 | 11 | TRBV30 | TGTGCCTGGGGGGGCAGCTATGGCTACACCTTC | CAWGGSYGYTF
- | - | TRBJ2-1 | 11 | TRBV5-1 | TGCGCCAGCAGCGGACGGGGTGAGCAGTTCTTC | CASSGRGEQFF
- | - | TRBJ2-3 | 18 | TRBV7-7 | TGTGCCAGCAGCCCATTACCAGGGGGCGGGGGGGGCACAGATACGCAGTATTTT | CASSPLPGGGGGTDTQYF
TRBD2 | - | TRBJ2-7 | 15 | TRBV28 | TGTGCCAGCAGTATCGGCGGGAGTAATTTCTACGAGCAGTACTTC | CASSIGGSNFYEQYF
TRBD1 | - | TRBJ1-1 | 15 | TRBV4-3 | TGCGCCAGCAGCCAGGGACAGGGTCGGAGAGGTGAAGCTTTCTTT | CASSQGQGRRGEAFF
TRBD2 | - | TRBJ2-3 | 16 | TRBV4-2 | TGTGCCAGCAGCCAAGAGGGACTACTATTCACAGATACGCAGTATTTT | CASSQEGLLFTDTQYF
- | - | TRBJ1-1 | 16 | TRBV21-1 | TGTGCCAGCAGCAAAGCCCAGTCACAGGGGATTACTGAAGCTTTCTTT | CASSKAQSQGITEAFF